Below are 21 T cell receptor beta chains sequenced from a single sample in a study of cytomegalovirus exposure and HLA in healthy donors. The PCR ran on 60 Vbeta and 13 Jbeta primers. Clones were sequenced by immunoSEQ multiplex PCR, and TCRdb holds only the in-frame ones, with some missing. Of 100,000 to 130,000 clones listed, over 70% are singletons. The specimen was PBMCs. Receptor source: a man aged 25-45 years in good health and CMV-seronegative.

This chain connects TRBV7-2 to TRBJ2-5, with 7 bases lining up with TRBD2. From germline, CDR1 is SGHTA and CDR2 FQGNSA. This CDR3 has 14 residues. Unmatched junction bases numbered 9, after V lost 6 bases and J lost 5 bases. CDR3 DNA sequence: TGTGCCAGCAGGCCTCGGGAGGCGGGGGAGACCCAGTACTTC. This codes for CASRPREAGETQYF.

The V and J genes are TRBV28 and TRBJ2-1; D is ambiguous. Germline CDR1 MDHEN, CDR2 SYDVKM. V was shortened by 2 bases and J by 7 bases, with 9 bases between the two germline ends. The CDR3 runs to 13 residues. CDR3 DNA sequence: TGTGCCAGCAGTTTACCCCAGAGGAATGAGCAGTTCTTC. It is translated as CASSLPQRNEQFF.

The CDR3 region is CASSLVAGGAYEQYF. The CDR3 region has the DNA TGTGCCAGCAGTTTAGTCGCGGGCGGCGCCTACGAGCAGTACTTC. The chain couples TRBV28 to TRBJ2-7; perhaps TRBD2 as D (5 bases). The V gene's germline CDR1 is MDHEN and CDR2 SYDVKM. V was clipped by 2 bases and J by 2 bases, with 13 bases between them. This CDR3 has 15 amino acids.

The gene calls are TRBV2 and TRBJ2-7; 12 bases line up with TRBD1. The length of the CDR3 is 15 residues. V shed 3 bases and J 6 bases; nucleotides not matched to a gene: 6. Per germline, CDR1 SNHLY and CDR2 FYNNEI. CDR3 DNA sequence: TGTGCCAGCAGTGACGGGACAGGGGGCGGAGGCGAGCAGTACTTC. Translation gives CASSDGTGGGGEQYF.

This clone has just a few counts. The CDR3 nucleotides read TGTGCCAGCAGCCGCGACAGCTATGGCTACACCTTC. It codes for CASSRDSYGYTF. The rearrangement uses TRBV11-2 and TRBJ1-2; tentatively, D is TRBD1 (5 bases). This CDR3 region has 12 residues. Trimming removed 5 bases at V and 4 bases at J, with 8 bases between. Germline-derived CDR1 and CDR2 are SGHAT and FQNNGV.

The chain is built from TRBV6-4 and TRBJ2-7; D may be TRBD2 (6 bases). This CDR3 has 14 residues. Between the trimmed V and J ends, which lost 4 bases and 1 base, there was a span of 11 bases. Looked up from germline, CDR1 is MRHNA and CDR2 is SNTAGT. CDR3 nucleotides: TGTGCCAGCAGTGCGGGAGAAGGGTCCTACGAGCAGTACTTC. As protein: CASSAGEGSYEQYF.

The CDR3 sequence: CASSEGPRLAGLADTQYF. The CDR3 DNA follows: TGTGCCAGCAGCGAAGGACCGAGACTAGCGGGACTGGCAGATACGCAGTATTTT. The chain employs TRBV6-4 and TRBJ2-3, with 11 nucleotides matching TRBD2. Per the germline V gene, CDR1 is MRHNA and CDR2 is SNTAGT. The trim removed 6 bases at V and 4 bases at J, leaving 15 bases unmatched. There are 18 residues in the CDR3.

This sequence joins TRBV30 and TRBJ2-1, with D unresolved. Trimming took 1 base from V and 3 from J, leaving 10 bases between them. From germline, CDR1 is GTSNPN and CDR2 SVGIG (reference sequence). The CDR3 has 14 residues. Here the CDR3 reads CAWSELRSYNEQFF. The DNA for the CDR3 is TGTGCCTGGAGTGAGCTCCGGAGCTACAATGAGCAGTTCTTC.

The CDR3 protein is CASSALGGELEQYF. CDR3 in DNA: TGTGCCAGCAGCGCCCTCGGCGGGGAATTAGAGCAGTACTTC. The chain is built from TRBV13 and TRBJ2-7; D perhaps matches TRBD2 (6 bases). Deletions cut 5 bases from V and 7 bases from J, with 18 bases between. The germline V gene encodes CDR1 PRHDT and CDR2 FYEKMQ (reference sequence). This CDR3 comprises 14 residues.

This clone was detected a few times. This rearrangement joins TRBV19 to TRBJ1-1, with 8 bases that match TRBD1. The trim removed 6 bases at V and 5 bases at J, leaving 8 bases unmatched. The CDR3 extends over 14 amino acids. Germline CDR1 is LNHDA and CDR2 is SQIVND (reference sequence). The CDR3 region has the DNA TGTGCCAGTAGATACAGGGGGGGTCTTACTGAAGCTTTCTTT. Its translation is CASRYRGGLTEAFF.

The chain recombines TRBV21-1 with TRBJ2-4; the table's D call of TRBD1 was not tested on the DNA. TRBV21-1 constitutes a pseudogene. The CDR3 has 17 amino acids. In DNA, the CDR3 is TGTGCCAGCAGCAAAAAAGCCCAGGGGTTTAGCAAAAACATTCAGTACTTC. Its translation: CASSKKAQGFSKNIQYF.

This clone has just a few counts. This chain connects TRBV28 to TRBJ1-1; possibly TRBD1 for D (6 bases). V lost 2 bases and J lost 4, with 11 bases in between. From germline, CDR1 is MDHEN and CDR2 SYDVKM. This CDR3 region has 14 residues. As DNA, the CDR3 is TGTGCCAGCAGTTTAGTACAGGGTATCACTGAAGCTTTCTTT. This gives the protein CASSLVQGITEAFF. Full variable domain (missing parts from reference TRBV28 and TRBJ1-1): DVKVTQSSRYLVKRTGEKVFLECVQDMDHENMFWYRQDPGLGLRLIYFSYDVKMKEKGDIPEGYSVSREKKERFSLILESASTNQTSMYLCASSLVQGITEAFFGQGTRLTVV.

J is TRBJ2-1 and V is TRBV2, with 9 bases matching TRBD1. The J segment lost 8 bases and the V segment lost 10 bases, leaving 9 bases of the junction unmatched. Per germline, CDR1 SNHLY and CDR2 FYNNEI. The CDR3 runs to 13 residues. The CDR3 spells CATPGQGVDEQFF. The CDR3 DNA is TGTGCCACACCGGGACAGGGTGTGGATGAGCAGTTCTTC.

This chain links TRBV5-1 with TRBJ2-1; 12 nucleotides match TRBD2. The germline CDR1 and CDR2 sequences are SGHRS and YFSETQ. V was clipped by 3 bases and J by 0 bases; unmatched bases: 1. The CDR3 is 16 amino acids. CDR3 residues: CASSSSGGASYNEQFF. CDR3 nucleotide sequence: TGCGCCAGCAGCTCTAGCGGGGGGGCCTCCTACAATGAGCAGTTCTTC.

The table lists this clone with a few counts. The chain employs TRBV6-1 and TRBJ1-1; D is uncertain. The CDR3 runs to 14 residues. Germline lookup yields CDR1 MNHNS and CDR2 SASEGT. The germline V and J ends were trimmed by 0 bases and 4 bases, with 9 bases remaining between them. The CDR3 loop is CASSEARGRTEAFF. CDR3 DNA: TGTGCCAGCAGTGAAGCACGAGGGCGCACTGAAGCTTTCTTT.

This chain links TRBV28 with TRBJ2-7; 10 positions match TRBD1. The CDR3 extends over 15 amino acids. J lost 6 bases, V lost 5 bases, and 10 bases had no gene match. Germline V gives CDR1 MDHEN, CDR2 SYDVKM. CDR3 sequence (DNA): TGTGCCAGCAGTCCCTCTCGACAGGGGGCGAGCGAGCAGTACTTC. Protein product: CASSPSRQGASEQYF.

The V call is TRBV5-6, the J call TRBJ1-5; no definite D call. Germline CDR1 and CDR2: SGHDT and YYEEEE. V lost 2 bases and J lost 4, with 7 bases in between. This CDR3 has 13 residues. CDR3 DNA: TGTGCCAGCAGCTTAAACGGTAATCAGCCCCAGCATTTT. It specifies CASSLNGNQPQHF.

The rearrangement uses TRBV7-9 and TRBJ2-2; D not resolved. Trimming cost V 5 bases and J 3 bases, with 4 bases left between them. Germline CDR1 is SEHNR and CDR2 is FQNEAQ (reference sequence). This CDR3 region has 12 residues. CDR3 coding DNA: TGTGCCAGCAGCCCGTACACCGGGGAGCTGTTTTTT. Protein product: CASSPYTGELFF.

The genes are TRBV27 and TRBJ1-5; D is unclear. V gave up 5 bases and J gave up 7 bases, with 18 bases separating them. Germline CDR1 and CDR2: MNHEY and SMNVEV (reference sequence). There are 15 residues in the CDR3. CDR3 coding DNA: TGTGCCAGCAGTGCCCACGGGAGGCAGGCGCAGCCCCAGCATTTT. Translated: CASSAHGRQAQPQHF.

This clone was observed a few times. The rearrangement joins TRBV10-2 to TRBJ2-2; TRBD2 aligns across 9 bases. Germline-derived CDR1 and CDR2 are WSHSY and SAAADI. V shed 6 bases, J shed 5 bases, and the junction held 10 bases outside the gene matches. CDR3 length: 16 amino acids. The chain's CDR3 is CASRASGGRETGELFF. The CDR3 bases are TGCGCCAGCAGGGCCTCTGGCGGGAGGGAGACCGGGGAGCTGTTTTTT.

This clone was seen only a few times. The chain couples TRBV5-6 to TRBJ2-7; 8 nucleotides agree with TRBD1. V lost 5 bases, J lost 2 bases, and 3 bases stayed unmatched. CDR3 length equals 13 residues. Germline CDR1 SGHDT, CDR2 YYEEEE. The CDR3 nucleotides read TGTGCCAGCAGATACAGGGGGACCTACGAGCAGTACTTC. Translation gives CASRYRGTYEQYF.